This T cell receptor beta chain was profiled in a study of shared clonotypes between healthy human individuals. The table lists this clone with a few counts. Antigen unknown. Trimming removed 6 bases from V and 4 bases from J, with 18 bases in between. This CDR3 region has 15 residues. CDR1 and CDR2 from the germline V gene are LNHDA and SQIVND (reference sequence). Whole-study results and caveats: The sole specimen, blood, was sampled, and tissue repertoires likely differ.

Every subset's genomic DNA went evenly onto several immunoSEQ plates. It was about 190 ng DNA, approximately 30,000 T cell genomes, that sorted-subset replicate PCRs used. The data were produced by immunoSEQ multiplex PCR, yet TCRdb's version contains in-frame clones alone and is incomplete. The table lists a few million clones, more than 80% of them singletons. The sequence came from a man aged 18 to 30 in good health. Some clones in this sample may be carry-over from other donors' samples. The rearrangement uses TRBV19 and TRBJ1-1, with D perhaps matching TRBD1 (5 bases). The specimen sequenced was naive CD4+ T cells from PBMCs. Noted subset: CD45RA+ positively selected. The CDR3 loop is CASRGVQGPGTEAFF. CDR3 DNA: TGTGCCAGTAGGGGGGTGCAGGGCCCGGGCACTGAAGCTTTCTTT.